These 4 T cell receptor beta chains were sequenced from one sample in a study of blood T cell repertoires in COVID-19. Clones were sequenced by immunoSEQ multiplex PCR, and TCRdb holds only the in-frame ones, with some missing. The repertoire holds more than 350,000 clones, with roughly 90% as singletons. The specimen was peripheral blood. Receptors were obtained from a woman in her 30s with COVID-19, enrolled during active disease.

This sequence joins TRBV5-4 and TRBJ2-1, with 11 bases that match TRBD2. Germline lookup yields CDR1 SGHNT and CDR2 YYREEE (reference sequence). V lost 2 bases to trimming and J lost 8 bases; unmatched junction nucleotides: 6. The CDR3 is 15 residues long. The CDR3 protein is CASSFRTSGFDEQFF. The DNA of the CDR3 is TGTGCCAGCAGCTTTCGGACTAGCGGGTTCGATGAGCAGTTCTTC. Variable domain in full (rest from reference TRBV5-4 and TRBJ2-1): ETGVTQSPTHLIKTRGQQVTLRCSSQSGHNTVSWYQQALGQGPQFIFQYYREEENGRGNFPPRFSGLQFPNYSSELNVNALELDDSALYLCASSFRTSGFDEQFFGPGTRLTVL.

V is TRBV24-1 and J is TRBJ2-1; TRBD2 aligns across 9 bases. The CDR3 consists of 15 residues. V lost 1 base to trimming and J lost 7 bases; unmatched junction nucleotides: 4. Germline lookup yields CDR1 KGHDR and CDR2 SFDVKD. CDR3 sequence: CATSDLGAGGNEQFF. The CDR3 region has the DNA TGTGCCACCAGTGATTTAGGCGCGGGGGGGAATGAGCAGTTCTTC.

The genes are TRBV13 and TRBJ2-5; TRBD2 matches at 13 bases. The CDR3 consists of 16 residues. Germline V gene data show CDR1 as PRHDT and CDR2 as FYEKMQ (reference sequence). V gave up 4 bases and J gave up 2 bases; unmatched junction bases: 4. The CDR3 here is CASSSGTSGTQETQYF. In nucleotides, the CDR3 is TGTGCCAGCAGCTCCGGGACTAGCGGGACGCAAGAGACCCAGTACTTC.

The CDR3 DNA follows: TGTGCCAGCAGCATTACCGCAGGGGGCGGGGAGACCCAGTACTTC. It codes for CASSITAGGGETQYF. This chain links TRBV5-6 with TRBJ2-5, with 8 bases that match TRBD1. The V gene end was trimmed by 4 bases and the J gene end by 5 bases; junction bases not matched to a gene: 10. Germline lookup yields CDR1 SGHDT and CDR2 YYEEEE. This CDR3 has 15 amino acids.